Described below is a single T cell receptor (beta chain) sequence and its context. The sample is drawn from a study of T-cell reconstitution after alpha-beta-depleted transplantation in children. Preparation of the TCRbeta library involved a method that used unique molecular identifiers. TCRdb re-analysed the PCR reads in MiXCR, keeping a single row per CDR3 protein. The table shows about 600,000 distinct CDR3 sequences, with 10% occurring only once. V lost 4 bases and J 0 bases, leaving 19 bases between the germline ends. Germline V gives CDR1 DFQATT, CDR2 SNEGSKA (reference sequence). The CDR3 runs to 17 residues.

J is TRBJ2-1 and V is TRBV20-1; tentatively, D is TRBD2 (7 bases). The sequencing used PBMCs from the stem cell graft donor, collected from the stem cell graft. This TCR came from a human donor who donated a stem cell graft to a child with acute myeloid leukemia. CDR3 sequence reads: CSATTLGGRSSYNEQFF. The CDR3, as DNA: TGCAGTGCTACAACGCTCGGGGGGCGGAGCTCCTACAATGAGCAGTTCTTC.